One and the same sample provided the 3 T cell receptor beta chains below, sequenced in a study of blood T cell repertoires in COVID-19. Measured with immunoSEQ multiplex PCR; TCRdb has only the in-frame clones, and not every one. The top ten hold roughly 4.5% of the sample, which has some 330,000 clones, around 86% seen once. The specimen was PBMCs or T cells enriched from blood (not recorded which). These receptor sequences come from a young man who had recovered from COVID-19.

The J gene is TRBJ1-3, the V gene TRBV11-2; possibly TRBD1 for D (6 bases). The V end lost 6 bases, the J end lost 3 bases, and 12 bases lay between the germline ends. Germline CDR1 reads SGHAT; CDR2 reads FQNNGV. This CDR3 contains 14 residues. The CDR3 sequence is CASRMTGVGNTIYF. CDR3 DNA sequence: TGTGCCAGCAGGATGACAGGAGTTGGAAACACCATATATTTT. Looking up the rest from reference TRBV11-2 and TRBJ1-3 gives the full variable domain: EAGVAQSPRYKIIEKRQSVAFWCNPISGHATLYWYQQILGQGPKLLIQFQNNGVVDDSQLPKDRFSAERLKGVDSTLKIQPAKLEDSAVYLCASRMTGVGNTIYFGEGSWLTVV.

The chain carries TRBV5-8 and TRBJ1-6; 8 nucleotides line up with TRBD1. The CDR3 sequence is 14 residues long. The germline CDR1 and CDR2 sequences are SGHTS and YDEGEE. V dropped 5 bases and J dropped 7; count of bases not matched to a gene: 5. CDR3 region: CASRYRGINSPLHF. Here the CDR3 DNA reads TGTGCCAGCAGATACAGGGGGATCAATTCACCCCTCCACTTT. The full variable domain, with the rest looked up from reference TRBV5-8 and TRBJ1-6, is EAGVTQSPTHLIKTRGQQATLRCSPISGHTSVYWYQQALGLGLQFLLWYDEGEERNRGNFPPRFSGRQFPNYSSELNVNALELEDSALYLCASRYRGINSPLHFGNGTRLTVT.

This clone was seen a few times. For the CDR3, the DNA is TGTGCCAGCAGCCACCGACAGGGAAGGCAGCCCCAGCATTTT. Translation: CASSHRQGRQPQHF. The chain combines TRBV28 with TRBJ1-5; 7 nucleotides match TRBD1. The CDR3 has 14 amino acids. Germline CDR1 reads MDHEN; CDR2 reads SYDVKM. The J segment lost 7 bases and the V segment lost 6 bases, leaving 9 bases of the junction unmatched.